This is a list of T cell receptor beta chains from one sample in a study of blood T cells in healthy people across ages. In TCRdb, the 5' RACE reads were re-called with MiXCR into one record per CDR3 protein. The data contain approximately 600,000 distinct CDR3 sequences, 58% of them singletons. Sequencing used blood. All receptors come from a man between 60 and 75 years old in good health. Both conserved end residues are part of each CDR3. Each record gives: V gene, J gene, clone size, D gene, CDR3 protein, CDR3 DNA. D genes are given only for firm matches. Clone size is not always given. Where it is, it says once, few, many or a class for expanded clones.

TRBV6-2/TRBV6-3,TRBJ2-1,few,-,CASSPVAPGTYNEQFF,TGTGCCAGCAGTCCCGTGGCCCCAGGGACTTACAATGAGCAGTTCTTC
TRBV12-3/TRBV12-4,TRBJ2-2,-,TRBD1,CASSYPTGQGVNGELFF,TGTGCCAGCAGTTACCCCACTGGACAGGGGGTAAACGGGGAGCTGTTTTTT
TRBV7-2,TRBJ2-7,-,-,CASSSPVQYF,TGTGCCAGCAGCTCCCCGGTCCAGTACTTC
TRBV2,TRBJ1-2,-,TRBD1,CASSATGGRGWYGYTF,TGTGCCAGCAGTGCCACAGGGGGCCGGGGGTGGTATGGCTACACCTTC
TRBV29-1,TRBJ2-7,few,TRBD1,CSVGSGGRYEQYF,TGCAGCGTTGGCTCAGGGGGCAGGTACGAGCAGTACTTC
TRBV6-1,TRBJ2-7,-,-,CASRNDRSYEQYF,TGTGCCAGCAGGAATGACAGGTCCTACGAGCAGTACTTC
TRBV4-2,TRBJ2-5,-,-,CASSQGVKETQYF,TGTGCCAGCAGCCAAGGAGTAAAAGAGACCCAGTACTTC
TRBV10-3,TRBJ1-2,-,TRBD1,CAIEDRVGYGYTF,TGTGCCATCGAGGACAGGGTCGGCTATGGCTACACCTTC
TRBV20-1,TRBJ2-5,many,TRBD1,CSAPGTGEETQYF,TGCAGTGCTCCCGGGACAGGGGAAGAGACCCAGTACTTC
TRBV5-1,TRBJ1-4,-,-,CASSFSGRLNEKLFF,TGCGCCAGCAGCTTTTCCGGGAGACTTAATGAAAAACTGTTTTTT
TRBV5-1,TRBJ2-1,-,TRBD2,CASSAGLAGANYNEQFF,TGCGCCAGCAGCGCTGGACTAGCGGGGGCGAACTACAATGAGCAGTTCTTC
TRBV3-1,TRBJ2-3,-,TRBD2,CASSHQTPGSGGPVDTQYF,TGTGCCAGCAGCCATCAGACCCCTGGGAGCGGGGGGCCAGTAGATACGCAGTATTTT
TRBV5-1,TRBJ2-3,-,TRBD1,CASSFTGVTDTQYF,TGCGCCAGCAGCTTTACAGGGGTCACAGATACGCAGTATTTT
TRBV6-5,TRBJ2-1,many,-,CASSYIKGDEQFF,TGTGCCAGCAGTTACATCAAGGGCGATGAGCAGTTCTTC
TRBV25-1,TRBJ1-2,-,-,CASSADNDRSYTF,TGTGCCAGCAGTGCGGATAACGATCGGAGCTACACCTTC
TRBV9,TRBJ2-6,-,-,CGSSVAGGANVLTF,TGTGGCAGCAGCGTAGCAGGTGGGGCCAACGTCCTGACTTTC
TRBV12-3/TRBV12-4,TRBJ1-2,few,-,CASSRPRDYGYTF,TGTGCCAGCAGCCGTCCCAGGGACTATGGCTACACCTTC
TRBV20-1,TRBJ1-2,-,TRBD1,CSASDLTGRYYGYTF,TGCAGTGCTAGCGATTTGACAGGGAGATACTATGGCTACACCTTC
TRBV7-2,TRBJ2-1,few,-,CASSLAGLGNEQFF,TGTGCCAGCAGCTTAGCGGGGTTAGGCAATGAGCAGTTCTTC
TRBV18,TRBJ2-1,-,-,CASSPRDLNLGSYNERYF,TGTGCCAGCTCACCACGGGACCTCAACCTGGGCTCCTACAATGAGCGGTACTTC
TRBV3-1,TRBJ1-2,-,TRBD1,CAGSRDSGIGGYTF,TGTGCCGGCAGCCGGGACAGCGGGATCGGGGGCTACACCTTC
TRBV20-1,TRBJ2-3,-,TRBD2,CSAKTSGDTDTQYF,TGCAGTGCCAAGACTAGCGGGGATACAGATACGCAGTATTTT
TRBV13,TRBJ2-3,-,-,CASSDQTTAGDTQYF,TGTGCCAGCAGCGACCAGACTACAGCCGGCGATACGCAGTATTTT
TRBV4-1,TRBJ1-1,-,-,CASSQARATTEAFF,TGCGCCAGCAGCCAAGCCAGGGCGACCACTGAAGCTTTCTTT